This TCR beta chain was captured in a study of blood T cell repertoires in COVID-19. Trimming left V 2 bases short and J 4 bases short, with 11 bases between. The germline V gene encodes CDR1 MNHNY and CDR2 SVGAGI (reference sequence). The CDR3 is made up of 15 amino acids. TCRdb's table, derived via immunoSEQ multiplex PCR, lists solely in-frame clones and lacks some. The profile covers 300,000 to 400,000 clones, with approximately 88% appearing a single time and around 0.91% taken by the ten largest. The TCR originated in a woman aged 30 to 39 with acute COVID-19. Material for sequencing was PBMCs or T cells enriched from blood (not recorded which). The rearrangement links TRBV6-6 to TRBJ1-4; D perhaps matches TRBD1 (6 bases). The DNA for the CDR3 is TGTGCCAGCAGTTACAGGACAGTCGTTAATGAAAAACTGTTTTTT. Amino acids: CASSYRTVVNEKLFF.